This T cell receptor (beta chain) was recovered during a study of shared T cell receptors in the human thymus. TCRdb's table, derived via immunoSEQ multiplex PCR, lists solely in-frame clones and lacks some. The table lists 600,000 or so clones, 87% of them singletons. V lost 5 bases, J lost 2 bases, and 9 bases stayed unmatched. CDR1 is SGHAT and CDR2 is FQNNGV in the germline V gene. The CDR3 is 16 amino acids. In addition, the sample was reused for a study of human thymus T cells. That report notes: Congenital heart defects were the reason for the corrective surgery that the donors, healthy Finnish infants, were having. Thymus pieces cut out during corrective heart surgery were the tissue that was used. Repertoires sampled from thymus and blood appeared biased in V and J gene usage.

J is TRBJ2-7 and V is TRBV11-2; 10 positions agree with TRBD1. The sequence came from a boy under two years old with a congenital heart defect. Sequencing was performed on thymocytes. The CDR3 DNA reads as TGTGCCAGCAGCGGACCGGGACAGGGGTTCACCTACGAGCAGTACTTC. This codes for CASSGPGQGFTYEQYF.